A single sample gave rise to the 10 T cell receptor beta chains below, sequenced in a study of blood T cells in healthy people across ages. With a J-beta primer mix and a sample-barcoded 5' primer, a second PCR ran about 7 to 12 cycles. TCRdb re-called the 5' RACE reads with MiXCR, one entry per CDR3 protein. The profile covers around 780,000 distinct CDR3 sequences, with around three fifths appearing a single time and about a quarter taken by the ten largest. Material: blood. These TCRs come from a man aged 40-55 years in good health.

The chain combines TRBV28 with TRBJ2-5; 9 nucleotides align to TRBD1. With V trimmed by 7 bases and J by 5 bases, 20 bases remained unmatched. The CDR3 runs 18 residues. Germline CDR1 and CDR2: MDHEN and SYDVKM. Written as DNA, the CDR3 is TGTGCCAGCACCCAGACCAAAAGACCGGGACAGGGTGTGGAGACCCAGTACTTC. It codes for CASTQTKRPGQGVETQYF.

As to this clonotype: One end of the junction varies from germline; a read error may be responsible. The chain uses TRBV20-1 and TRBJ2-2; possibly TRBD2 for D (5 bases). The germline CDR1 and CDR2 sequences are DFQATT and SNEGSKA (reference sequence). The CDR3 runs 16 residues. CDR3 in amino acids: CSASDVKGRSTGKLFF. The CDR3 DNA follows: TGCAGTGCTAGCGATGTCAAAGGGCGGAGCACCGGGAAGCTGTTTTTT.

In this sample, this clonotype turned up a few times. The chain combines TRBV25-1 with TRBJ2-3, with 12 bases fitting TRBD1. The CDR3 runs 14 residues. Germline CDR1 MGHDK, CDR2 SYGVNS. Trimming removed 2 bases from V and 8 bases from J; junction bases left unmatched: 2. The CDR3 sequence: CASSEGTGGRTQYF. CDR3 nucleotides: TGTGCCAGCAGTGAAGGGACAGGGGGCCGTACGCAGTATTTT.

The rearrangement joins TRBV5-1 to TRBJ2-5, with 9 bases matching TRBD2. Germline trimming cut 0 bases from V and 4 bases from J; bases unmatched to any gene: 1. Germline V gives CDR1 SGHRS, CDR2 YFSETQ. The CDR3 consists of 14 residues. CDR3 nucleotides: TGCGCCAGCAGCTTGGAGACTAGCGGAGAGACCCAGTACTTC. Translated, it gives CASSLETSGETQYF.

Note on this clonotype: A read error may account for a junction end that differs from germline. This sequence joins TRBV7-8 and TRBJ2-1; D could derive from TRBD1 or TRBD2 (5 bases each). This CDR3 has 16 residues. Germline V gene sequence: CDR1 SGHVS, CDR2 FQNEAQ. DNA of the CDR3: TGTGCCAGTAGCTTAGTTCCGGGCGGTATGGGGGAGACCCAGTTCTTC. Protein product: CASSLVPGGMGETQFF. The full variable domain, rest sourced from reference TRBV7-8 and TRBJ2-1, is GAGVSQSPRYKVAKRGQDVALRCDPISGHVSLFWYQQALGQGPEFLTYFQNEAQLDKSGLPSDRFFAERPEGSVSTLKIQRTQQEDSAVYLCASSLVPGGMGETQFFGPGTRLTVL.

This clonotype has a handful of counts. V and J are TRBV27 and TRBJ2-7; D is uncertain. Germline CDR1 is MNHEY and CDR2 is SMNVEV (reference sequence). Trimming pared 4 bases from V and 1 base from J, leaving 8 bases between. The CDR3 is 13 amino acids. The CDR3 DNA reads TGTGCCAGCAGTTCTGGAGCTTCCTACGAGCAGTACTTC. It codes for CASSSGASYEQYF.

As concerns this clonotype: One end of the junction varies from germline; a read error may be responsible. This chain connects TRBV11-2 to TRBJ2-7; D unresolved. The J call may be in error: the DNA end matches TRBJ2-5 better. Germline V lookup: CDR1 SGHAT, CDR2 FQNNGV. The CDR3 is 15 amino acids. The CDR3 loop reads CTSSPRLNMRETQYF. CDR3 nucleotide sequence: TGTACCAGCAGCCCCCGGTTGAACATGCGAGAGACCCAGTACTTC.

This rearrangement joins TRBV20-1 to TRBJ2-3; D tentatively reads TRBD1 or TRBD2 (5 bases each). From germline, CDR1 is DFQATT and CDR2 SNEGSKA (reference sequence). V was trimmed by 0 bases and J by 3 bases, leaving 10 bases between them. CDR3 length: 14 amino acids. The CDR3 DNA reads TGCAGTGCTAGAGATATGGGACCAACAGATACGCAGTATTTT. Residues: CSARDMGPTDTQYF.

V gene TRBV6-5 combines with J gene TRBJ2-1; 8 bases map to TRBD2. J gave up 0 bases and V 6 bases, and 7 bases lay outside the gene matches. This CDR3 is 16 amino acids long. In germline, CDR1 is MNHEY, CDR2 SVGAGI. CDR3 coding DNA: TGTGCCAGCAGGGGATCCGGGACTAGCTCCTACAATGAGCAGTTCTTC. It is translated as CASRGSGTSSYNEQFF.

This clonotype has more than one count but fewer than ten. The chain joins TRBV29-1 to TRBJ2-1; D is unclear. The CDR3 covers 10 residues. The germline gives CDR1 SQVTM, CDR2 ANQGSEA. The CDR3 sequence is CSWSEDEQFF. The CDR3 DNA sequence: TGCTCCTGGAGTGAAGATGAGCAGTTCTTC.